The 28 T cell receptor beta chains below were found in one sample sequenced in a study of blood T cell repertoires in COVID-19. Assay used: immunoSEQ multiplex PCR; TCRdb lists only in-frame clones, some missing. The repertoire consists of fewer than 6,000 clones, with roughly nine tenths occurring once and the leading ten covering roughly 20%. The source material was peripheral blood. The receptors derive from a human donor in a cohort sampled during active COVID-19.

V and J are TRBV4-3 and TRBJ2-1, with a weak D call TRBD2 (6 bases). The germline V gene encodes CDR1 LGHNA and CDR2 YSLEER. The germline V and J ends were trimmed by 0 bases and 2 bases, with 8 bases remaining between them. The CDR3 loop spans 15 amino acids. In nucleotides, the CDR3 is TGCGCCAGCAGCCAAGAGGGAGGTCCCTACAATGAGCAGTTCTTC. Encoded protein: CASSQEGGPYNEQFF.

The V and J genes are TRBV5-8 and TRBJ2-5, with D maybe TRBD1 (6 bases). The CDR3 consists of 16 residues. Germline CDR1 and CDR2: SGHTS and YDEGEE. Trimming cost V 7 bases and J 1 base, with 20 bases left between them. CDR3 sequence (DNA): TGTGCCAGCGCGATCCCGGGACACCTAGCCCAAGAGACCCAGTACTTC. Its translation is CASAIPGHLAQETQYF.

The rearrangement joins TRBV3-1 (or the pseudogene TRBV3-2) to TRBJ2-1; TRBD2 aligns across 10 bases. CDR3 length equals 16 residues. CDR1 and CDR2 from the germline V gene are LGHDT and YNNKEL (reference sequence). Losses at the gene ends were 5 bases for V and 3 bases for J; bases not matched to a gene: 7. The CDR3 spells CASSAGLAVIYNEQFF. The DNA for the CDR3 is TGTGCCAGCAGCGCAGGACTAGCGGTAATCTACAATGAGCAGTTCTTC.

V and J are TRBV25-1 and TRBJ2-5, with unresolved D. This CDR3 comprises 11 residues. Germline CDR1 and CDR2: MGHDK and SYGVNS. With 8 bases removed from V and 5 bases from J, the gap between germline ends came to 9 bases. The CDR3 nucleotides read TGTGCCAGCGGTTTCCGGGAGACCCAGTACTTC. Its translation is CASGFRETQYF.

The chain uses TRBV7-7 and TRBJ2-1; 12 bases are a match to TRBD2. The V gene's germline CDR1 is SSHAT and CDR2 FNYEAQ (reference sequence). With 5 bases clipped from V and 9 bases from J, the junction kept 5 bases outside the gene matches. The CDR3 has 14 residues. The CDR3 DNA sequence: TGTGCCAGCAGCCCTCTAGCGGGGGGGAGTGAGCAGTTCTTC. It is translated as CASSPLAGGSEQFF.

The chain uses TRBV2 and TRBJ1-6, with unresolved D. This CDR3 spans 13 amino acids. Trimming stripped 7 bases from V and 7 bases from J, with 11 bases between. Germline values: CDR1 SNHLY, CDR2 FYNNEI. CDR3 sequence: CASNGMMNSPLHF. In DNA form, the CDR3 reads TGTGCCAGCAACGGGATGATGAATTCACCCCTCCACTTT. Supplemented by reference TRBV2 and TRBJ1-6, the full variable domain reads EPEVTQTPSHQVTQMGQEVILRCVPISNHLYFYWYRQILGQKVEFLVSFYNNEISEKSEIFDDQFSVERPDGSNFTLKIRSTKLEDSAMYFCASNGMMNSPLHFGNGTRLTVT.

The CDR3 loop is CASRFEGGISSPLHF. CDR3 nucleotides: TGTGCAAGTCGCTTCGAGGGAGGGATTAGTTCACCCCTCCACTTT. The rearrangement joins TRBV12-2 to TRBJ1-6. TRBV12-2 is a pseudogene. The CDR3 spans 15 residues.

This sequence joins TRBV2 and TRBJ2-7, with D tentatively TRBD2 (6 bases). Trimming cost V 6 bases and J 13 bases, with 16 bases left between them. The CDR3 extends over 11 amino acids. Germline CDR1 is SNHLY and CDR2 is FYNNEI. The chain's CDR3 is CASRRAAGGYF. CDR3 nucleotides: TGTGCCAGCAGGCGAGCGGCCGGGGGATACTTC.

The CDR3 protein is CASSFRVSEAFF. CDR3 DNA: TGTGCCAGCAGTTTCAGGGTGAGTGAAGCTTTCTTT. The chain has TRBV12-3 or TRBV12-4 and TRBJ1-1, with D maybe TRBD1 (5 bases). The CDR3 runs 12 residues. V dropped 3 bases and J dropped 7 bases, with 9 bases sitting between them.

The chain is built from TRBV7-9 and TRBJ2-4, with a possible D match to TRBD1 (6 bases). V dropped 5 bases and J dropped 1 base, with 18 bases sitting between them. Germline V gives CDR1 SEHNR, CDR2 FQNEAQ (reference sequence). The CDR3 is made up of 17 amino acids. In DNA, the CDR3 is TGTGCCAGCAGCGTAGAGGGGGAAGGCGAGGCCAAAAACATTCAGTACTTC. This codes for CASSVEGEGEAKNIQYF.

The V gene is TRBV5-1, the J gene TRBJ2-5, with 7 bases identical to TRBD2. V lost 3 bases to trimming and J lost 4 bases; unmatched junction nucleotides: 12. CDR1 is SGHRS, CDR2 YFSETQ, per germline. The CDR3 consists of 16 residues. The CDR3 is CASSWGTLSGGETQYF. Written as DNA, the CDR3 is TGCGCCAGCAGCTGGGGGACTCTCTCGGGGGGAGAGACCCAGTACTTC.

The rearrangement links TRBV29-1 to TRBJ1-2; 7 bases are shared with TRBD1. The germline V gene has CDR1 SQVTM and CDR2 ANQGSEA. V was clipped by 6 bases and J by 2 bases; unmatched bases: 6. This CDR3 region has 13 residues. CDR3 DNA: TGCAGCGTCGAGGGACAGACCAACTATGGCTACACCTTC. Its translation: CSVEGQTNYGYTF.

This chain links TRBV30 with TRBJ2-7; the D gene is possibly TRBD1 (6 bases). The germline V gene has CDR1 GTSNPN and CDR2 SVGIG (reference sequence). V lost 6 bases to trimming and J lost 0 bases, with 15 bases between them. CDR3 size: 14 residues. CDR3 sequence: CACTGLSSSYEQYF. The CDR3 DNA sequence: TGTGCCTGTACAGGGCTGTCTAGCTCCTACGAGCAGTACTTC.

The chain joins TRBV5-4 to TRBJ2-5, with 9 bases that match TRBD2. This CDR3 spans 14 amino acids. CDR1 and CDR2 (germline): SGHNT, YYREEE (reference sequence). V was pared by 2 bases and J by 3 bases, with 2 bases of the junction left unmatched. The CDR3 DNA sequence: TGTGCCAGCAGCTTACGACTAGCGGAAGAGACCCAGTACTTC. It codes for CASSLRLAEETQYF.

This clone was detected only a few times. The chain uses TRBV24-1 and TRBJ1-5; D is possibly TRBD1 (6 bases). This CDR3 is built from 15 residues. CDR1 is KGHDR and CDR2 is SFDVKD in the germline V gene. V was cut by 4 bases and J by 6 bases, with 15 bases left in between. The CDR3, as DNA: TGTGCCACCAGTGACCCAGGGGATGACGGTCAGCCCCAGCATTTT. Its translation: CATSDPGDDGQPQHF.

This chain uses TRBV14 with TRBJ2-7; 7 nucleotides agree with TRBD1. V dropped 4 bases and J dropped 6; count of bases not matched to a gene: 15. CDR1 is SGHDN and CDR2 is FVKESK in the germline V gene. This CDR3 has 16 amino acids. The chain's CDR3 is CASSLTTGNPGGEQYF. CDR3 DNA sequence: TGTGCCAGCAGCCTCACGACAGGGAACCCAGGAGGCGAGCAGTACTTC. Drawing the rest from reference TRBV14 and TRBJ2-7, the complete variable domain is EAGVTQFPSHSVIEKGQTVTLRCDPISGHDNLYWYRRVMGKEIKFLLHFVKESKQDESGMPNNRFLAERTGGTYSTLKVQPAELEDSGVYFCASSLTTGNPGGEQYFGPGTRLTVT.

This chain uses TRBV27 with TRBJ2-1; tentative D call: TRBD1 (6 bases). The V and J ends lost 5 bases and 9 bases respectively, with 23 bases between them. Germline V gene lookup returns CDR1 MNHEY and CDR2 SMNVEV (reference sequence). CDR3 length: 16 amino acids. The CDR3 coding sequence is TGTGCCAGCAGTCCGACAGGTATCTGGGACGGCACTGAGCAGTTCTTC. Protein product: CASSPTGIWDGTEQFF.

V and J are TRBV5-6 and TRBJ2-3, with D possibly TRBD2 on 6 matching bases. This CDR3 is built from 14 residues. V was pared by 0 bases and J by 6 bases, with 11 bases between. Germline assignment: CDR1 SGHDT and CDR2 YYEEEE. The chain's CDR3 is CASSLDLAPDTQYF. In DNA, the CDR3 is TGTGCCAGCAGCTTGGACCTAGCGCCGGATACGCAGTATTTT.

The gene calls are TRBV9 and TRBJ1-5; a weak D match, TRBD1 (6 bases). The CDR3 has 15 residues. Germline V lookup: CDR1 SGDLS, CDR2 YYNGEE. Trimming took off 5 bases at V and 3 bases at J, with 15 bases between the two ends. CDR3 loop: CASRSRGGVNQPQHF. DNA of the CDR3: TGTGCCAGCAGGTCTAGGGGGGGCGTCAATCAGCCCCAGCATTTT. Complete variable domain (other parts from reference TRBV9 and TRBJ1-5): DSGVTQTPKHLITATGQRVTLRCSPRSGDLSVYWYQQSLDQGLQFLIQYYNGEERAKGNILERFSAQQFPDLHSELNLSSLELGDSALYFCASRSRGGVNQPQHFGDGTRLSIL.

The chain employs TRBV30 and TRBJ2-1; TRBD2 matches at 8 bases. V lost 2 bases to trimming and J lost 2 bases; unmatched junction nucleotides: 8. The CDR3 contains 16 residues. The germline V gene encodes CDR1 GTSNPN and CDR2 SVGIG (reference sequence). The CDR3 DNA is TGTGCCTGGAGTTTAGCGGGAAGACGTACCTACAATGAGCAGTTCTTC. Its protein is CAWSLAGRRTYNEQFF.

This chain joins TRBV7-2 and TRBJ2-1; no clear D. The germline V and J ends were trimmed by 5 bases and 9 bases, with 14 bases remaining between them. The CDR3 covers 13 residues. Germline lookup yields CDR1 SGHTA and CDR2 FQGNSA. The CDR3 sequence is CASSHQLYFEQFF. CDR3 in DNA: TGTGCCAGCAGCCATCAACTCTATTTTGAGCAGTTCTTC.

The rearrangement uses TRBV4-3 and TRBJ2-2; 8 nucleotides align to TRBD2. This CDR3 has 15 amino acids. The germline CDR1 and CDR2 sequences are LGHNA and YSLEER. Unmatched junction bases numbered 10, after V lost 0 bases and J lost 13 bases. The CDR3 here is CASSQDPLSGGRLFF. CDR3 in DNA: TGCGCCAGCAGCCAAGATCCCCTCAGCGGGGGACGGCTGTTTTTT.

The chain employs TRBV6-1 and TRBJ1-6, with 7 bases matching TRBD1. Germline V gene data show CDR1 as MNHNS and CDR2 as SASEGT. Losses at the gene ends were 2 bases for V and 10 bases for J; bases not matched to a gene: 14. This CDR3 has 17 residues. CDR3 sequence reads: CASSESSWAGGQSPLHF. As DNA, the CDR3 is TGTGCCAGCAGTGAAAGTTCTTGGGCAGGGGGACAGTCACCCCTCCACTTT.

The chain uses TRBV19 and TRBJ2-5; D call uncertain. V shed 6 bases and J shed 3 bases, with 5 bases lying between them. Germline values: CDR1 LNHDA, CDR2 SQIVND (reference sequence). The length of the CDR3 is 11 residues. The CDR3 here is CASSREETQYF. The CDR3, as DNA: TGTGCCAGTAGCCGTGAAGAGACCCAGTACTTC.

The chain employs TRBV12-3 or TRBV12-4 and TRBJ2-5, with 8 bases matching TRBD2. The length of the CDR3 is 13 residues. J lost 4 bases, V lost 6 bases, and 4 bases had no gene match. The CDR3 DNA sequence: TGTGCCAGCAGCAGCCTAGCGGGAGAGACCCAGTACTTC. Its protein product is CASSSLAGETQYF.

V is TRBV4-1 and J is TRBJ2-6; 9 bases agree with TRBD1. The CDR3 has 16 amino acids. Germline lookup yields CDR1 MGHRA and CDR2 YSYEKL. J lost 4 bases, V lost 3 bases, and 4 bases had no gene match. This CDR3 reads CASSQGQGSGANVLTF. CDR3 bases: TGCGCCAGCAGCCAGGGACAGGGAAGCGGGGCCAACGTCCTGACTTTC.

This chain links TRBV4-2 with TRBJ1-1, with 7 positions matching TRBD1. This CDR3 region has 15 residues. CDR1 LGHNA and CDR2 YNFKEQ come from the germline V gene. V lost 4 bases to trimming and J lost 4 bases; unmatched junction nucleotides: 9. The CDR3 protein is CASSRQGVGGTEAFF. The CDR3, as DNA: TGTGCCAGCAGCCGTCAGGGGGTGGGCGGCACTGAAGCTTTCTTT.

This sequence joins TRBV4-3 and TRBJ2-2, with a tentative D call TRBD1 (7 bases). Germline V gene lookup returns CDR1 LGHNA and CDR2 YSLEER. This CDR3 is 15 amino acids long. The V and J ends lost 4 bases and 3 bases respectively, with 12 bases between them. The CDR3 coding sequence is TGCGCCAGCAGCCCCGCGGGGACAGACACCGGGGAGCTGTTTTTT. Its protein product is CASSPAGTDTGELFF.